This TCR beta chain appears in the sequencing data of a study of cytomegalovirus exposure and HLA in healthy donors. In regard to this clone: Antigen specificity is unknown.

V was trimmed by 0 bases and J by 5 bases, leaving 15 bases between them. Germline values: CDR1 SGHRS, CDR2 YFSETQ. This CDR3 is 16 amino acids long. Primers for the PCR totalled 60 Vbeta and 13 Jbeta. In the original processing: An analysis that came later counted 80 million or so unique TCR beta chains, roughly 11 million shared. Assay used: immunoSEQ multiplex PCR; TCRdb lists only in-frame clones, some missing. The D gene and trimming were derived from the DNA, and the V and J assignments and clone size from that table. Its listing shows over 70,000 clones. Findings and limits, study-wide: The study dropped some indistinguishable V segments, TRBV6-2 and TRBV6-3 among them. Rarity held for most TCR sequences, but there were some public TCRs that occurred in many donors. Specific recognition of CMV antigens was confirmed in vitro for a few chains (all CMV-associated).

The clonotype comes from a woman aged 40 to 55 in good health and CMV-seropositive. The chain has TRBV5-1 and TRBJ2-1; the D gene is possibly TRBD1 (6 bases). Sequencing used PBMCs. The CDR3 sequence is CASSLGNRVPDNEQFF. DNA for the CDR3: TGCGCCAGCAGCTTGGGGAACAGGGTTCCTGACAATGAGCAGTTCTTC.